This TCR beta chain was identified in a study of blood T cell repertoires in COVID-19. Study information: PBMCs, B-cell-depleted T cells, or T cells were the source of the cDNA or gDNA that made up the material.

Produced via immunoSEQ multiplex PCR; TCRdb's table is partial and in-frame only. Here the sample spans 60,000 or so clones, approximately 80% being singletons. Germline CDR1 and CDR2: SGHVS and FQNEAQ. Trimming at V came to 5 bases and at J to 1 base, leaving 16 bases not matched to a gene. The CDR3 is made up of 18 amino acids. Patients in Seattle were enrolled during active infection, then followed longitudinally. Sequenced input: peripheral blood. This TCR came from a man in his thirties or forties with COVID-19, enrolled during active disease. This chain joins TRBV7-8 and TRBJ1-1, with TRBD1 identical over 7 bases. DNA for the CDR3: TGTGCCAGCAGCATCTCACAGGGGCTCCCGGTCAAGAACACTGAAGCTTTCTTT. Translated: CASSISQGLPVKNTEAFF.